This T cell receptor beta chain was sequenced during a study of T cell clones after liver transplantation. About the study: Pre-transplant mixed lymphocyte reactions yielded third-party-reactive TCRbeta sequences as comparators for graft-donor-reactive sequences. Study observations and caveats: Small, mixed patient groups and varying post-transplant times limit these conclusions.

Here immunoSEQ multiplex PCR was the method, and the copy in TCRdb shows in-frame clones only, minus some. The sample holds some 80,000 clones, approximately 81% seen once. As concerns this clone: What it recognizes is unknown.

CD3+CD4+ and CD3+CD8+ cells were FACS-sorted from thawed unstimulated PBMCs. CDR3 size: 17 residues. From germline, CDR1 is LNHDA and CDR2 SQIVND (reference sequence). With 1 base removed from V and 0 bases from J, the gap between germline ends came to 13 bases. The source material was CD4+ T cells from blood, sampled 48 months after liver transplant. The receptor was isolated from a human patient who received a liver transplant. The graft donor may have contributed some T cells. This chain uses TRBV19 with TRBJ1-3, with a possible D match to TRBD1 (6 bases). The CDR3 sequence: CASSIGPGHHSGNTIYF. The CDR3, as DNA: TGTGCCAGTAGTATAGGCCCGGGACATCACTCTGGAAACACCATATATTTT.